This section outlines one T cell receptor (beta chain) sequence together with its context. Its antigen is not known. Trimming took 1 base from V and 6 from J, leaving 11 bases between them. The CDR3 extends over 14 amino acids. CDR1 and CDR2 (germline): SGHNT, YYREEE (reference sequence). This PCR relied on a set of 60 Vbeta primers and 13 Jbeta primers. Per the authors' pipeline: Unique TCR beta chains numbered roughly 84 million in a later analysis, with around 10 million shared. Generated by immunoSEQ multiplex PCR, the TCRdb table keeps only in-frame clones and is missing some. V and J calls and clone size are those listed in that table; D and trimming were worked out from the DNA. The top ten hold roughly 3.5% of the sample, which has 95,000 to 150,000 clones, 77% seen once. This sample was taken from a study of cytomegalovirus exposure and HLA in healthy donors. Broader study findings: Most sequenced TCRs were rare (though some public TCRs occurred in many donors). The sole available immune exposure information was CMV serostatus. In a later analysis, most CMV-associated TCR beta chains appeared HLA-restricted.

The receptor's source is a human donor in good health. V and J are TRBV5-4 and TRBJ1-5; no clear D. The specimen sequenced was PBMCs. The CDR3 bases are TGTGCCAGCAGCTTGAAACGGGAACCTCAGCCCCAGCATTTT. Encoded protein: CASSLKREPQPQHF. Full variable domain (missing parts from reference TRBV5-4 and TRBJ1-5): ETGVTQSPTHLIKTRGQQVTLRCSSQSGHNTVSWYQQALGQGPQFIFQYYREEENGRGNFPPRFSGLQFPNYSSELNVNALELDDSALYLCASSLKREPQPQHFGDGTRLSIL.